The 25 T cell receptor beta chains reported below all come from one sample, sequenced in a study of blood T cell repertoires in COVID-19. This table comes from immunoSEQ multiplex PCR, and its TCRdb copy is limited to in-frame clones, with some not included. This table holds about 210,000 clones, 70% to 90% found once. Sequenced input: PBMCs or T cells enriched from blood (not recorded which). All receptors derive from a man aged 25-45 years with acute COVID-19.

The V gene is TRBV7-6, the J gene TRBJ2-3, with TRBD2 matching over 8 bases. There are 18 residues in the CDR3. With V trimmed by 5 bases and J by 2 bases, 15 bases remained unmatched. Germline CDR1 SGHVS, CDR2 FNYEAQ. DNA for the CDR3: TGTGCCAGCAGCCCTAGACCTCCCGAGCGGGGGATCACAGATACGCAGTATTTT. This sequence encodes CASSPRPPERGITDTQYF.

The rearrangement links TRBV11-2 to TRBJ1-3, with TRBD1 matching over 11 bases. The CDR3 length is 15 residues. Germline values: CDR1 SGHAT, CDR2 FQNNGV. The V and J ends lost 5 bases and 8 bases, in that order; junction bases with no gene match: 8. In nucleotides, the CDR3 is TGTGCCAGCAGCACCCTCCAGGACAGGGGGCACACCATATATTTT. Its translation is CASSTLQDRGHTIYF. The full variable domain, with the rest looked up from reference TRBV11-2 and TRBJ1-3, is EAGVAQSPRYKIIEKRQSVAFWCNPISGHATLYWYQQILGQGPKLLIQFQNNGVVDDSQLPKDRFSAERLKGVDSTLKIQPAKLEDSAVYLCASSTLQDRGHTIYFGEGSWLTVV.

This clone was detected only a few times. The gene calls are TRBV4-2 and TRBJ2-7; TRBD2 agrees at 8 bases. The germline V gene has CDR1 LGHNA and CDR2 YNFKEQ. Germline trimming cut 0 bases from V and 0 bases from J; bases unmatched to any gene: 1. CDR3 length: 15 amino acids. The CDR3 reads CASSQDRGGSYEQYF. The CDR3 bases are TGTGCCAGCAGCCAAGATCGGGGGGGCTCCTACGAGCAGTACTTC.

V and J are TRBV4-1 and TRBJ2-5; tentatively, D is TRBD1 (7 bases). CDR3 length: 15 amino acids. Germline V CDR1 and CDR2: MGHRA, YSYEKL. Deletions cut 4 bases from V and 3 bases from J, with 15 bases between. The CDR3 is CASSLLQGGEETQYF. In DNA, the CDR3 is TGCGCCAGCAGCCTTCTCCAGGGGGGAGAAGAGACCCAGTACTTC.

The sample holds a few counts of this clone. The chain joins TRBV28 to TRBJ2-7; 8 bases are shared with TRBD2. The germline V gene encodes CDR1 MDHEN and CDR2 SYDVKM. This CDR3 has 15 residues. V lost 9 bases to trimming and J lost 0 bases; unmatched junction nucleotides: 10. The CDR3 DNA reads TGTGCCAGTTCCGAGGAGCGGGGGATCTCCTACGAGCAGTACTTC. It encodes CASSEERGISYEQYF.

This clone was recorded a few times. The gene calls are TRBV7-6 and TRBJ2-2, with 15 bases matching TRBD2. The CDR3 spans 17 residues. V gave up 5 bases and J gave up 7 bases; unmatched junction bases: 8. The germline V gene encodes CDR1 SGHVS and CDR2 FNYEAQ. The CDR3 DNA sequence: TGTGCCAGCAGCCTGCGGACTAGCGGGGGGGCCGGCGGGGAGCTGTTTTTT. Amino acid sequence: CASSLRTSGGAGGELFF.

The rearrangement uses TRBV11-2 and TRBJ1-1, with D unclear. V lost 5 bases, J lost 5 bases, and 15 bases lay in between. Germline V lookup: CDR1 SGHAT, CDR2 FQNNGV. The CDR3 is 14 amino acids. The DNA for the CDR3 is TGTGCCAGCAGCCCAAGGCAGGCTGTTACTGAAGCTTTCTTT. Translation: CASSPRQAVTEAFF.

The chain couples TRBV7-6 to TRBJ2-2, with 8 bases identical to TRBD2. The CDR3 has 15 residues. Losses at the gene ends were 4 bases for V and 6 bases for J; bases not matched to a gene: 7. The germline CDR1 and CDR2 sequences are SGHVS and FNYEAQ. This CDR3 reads CASSSLAGYAGELFF. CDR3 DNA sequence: TGTGCCAGCAGCTCCCTAGCGGGCTACGCCGGGGAGCTGTTTTTT.

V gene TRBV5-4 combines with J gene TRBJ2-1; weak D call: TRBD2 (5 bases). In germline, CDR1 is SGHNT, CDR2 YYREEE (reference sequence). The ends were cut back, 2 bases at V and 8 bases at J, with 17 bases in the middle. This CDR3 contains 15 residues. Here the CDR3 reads CASSFETTIKDEQFF. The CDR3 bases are TGTGCCAGCAGCTTCGAGACTACCATTAAGGATGAGCAGTTCTTC.

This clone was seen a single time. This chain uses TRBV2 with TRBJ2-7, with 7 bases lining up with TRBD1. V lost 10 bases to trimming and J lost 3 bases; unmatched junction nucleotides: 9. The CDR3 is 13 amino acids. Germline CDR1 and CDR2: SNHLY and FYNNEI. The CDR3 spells CATTKTGNYEQYF. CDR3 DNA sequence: TGTGCCACTACTAAGACAGGGAACTACGAGCAGTACTTC. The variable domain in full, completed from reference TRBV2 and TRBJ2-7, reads EPEVTQTPSHQVTQMGQEVILRCVPISNHLYFYWYRQILGQKVEFLVSFYNNEISEKSEIFDDQFSVERPDGSNFTLKIRSTKLEDSAMYFCATTKTGNYEQYFGPGTRLTVT.

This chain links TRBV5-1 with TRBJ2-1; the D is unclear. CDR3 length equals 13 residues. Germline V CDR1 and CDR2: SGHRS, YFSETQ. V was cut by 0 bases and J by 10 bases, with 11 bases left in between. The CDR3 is CASSLDEELEQFF. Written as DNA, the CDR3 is TGCGCCAGCAGCTTGGATGAGGAGCTAGAGCAGTTCTTC.

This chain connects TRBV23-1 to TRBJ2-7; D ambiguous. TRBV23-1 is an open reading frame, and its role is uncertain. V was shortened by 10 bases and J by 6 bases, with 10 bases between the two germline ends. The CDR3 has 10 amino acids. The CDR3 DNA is TGCGCCACCCTCCCCCCCGAGCAGTACTTC. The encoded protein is CATLPPEQYF.

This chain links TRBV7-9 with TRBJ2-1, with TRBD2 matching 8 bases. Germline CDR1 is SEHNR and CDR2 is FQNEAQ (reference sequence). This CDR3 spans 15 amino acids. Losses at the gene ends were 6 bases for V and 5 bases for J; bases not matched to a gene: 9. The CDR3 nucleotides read TGTGCCAGCAGTCACGGGACTAGTATCGACAATGAGCAGTTCTTC. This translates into CASSHGTSIDNEQFF. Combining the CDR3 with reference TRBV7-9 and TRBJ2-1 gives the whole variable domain DTGVSQNPRHKITKRGQNVTFRCDPISEHNRLYWYRQTLGQGPEFLTYFQNEAQLEKSRLLSDRFSAERPKGSFSTLEIQRTEQGDSAMYLCASSHGTSIDNEQFFGPGTRLTVL.

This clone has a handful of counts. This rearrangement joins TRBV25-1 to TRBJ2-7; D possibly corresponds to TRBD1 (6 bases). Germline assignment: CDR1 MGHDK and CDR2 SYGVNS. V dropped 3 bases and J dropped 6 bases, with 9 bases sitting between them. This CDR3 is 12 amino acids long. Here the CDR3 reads CASSDPGAEQYF. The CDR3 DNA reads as TGTGCCAGCAGTGATCCAGGGGCCGAGCAGTACTTC.

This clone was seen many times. CDR3 sequence reads: CASSTRILSGGHNEQFF. Written as DNA, the CDR3 is TGTGCCAGCAGCACTAGGATCCTCAGCGGGGGGCACAATGAGCAGTTCTTC. V usage is TRBV5-5 and J usage is TRBJ2-1; 9 bases line up with TRBD2. The J segment lost 5 bases and the V segment lost 4 bases, leaving 13 bases of the junction unmatched. The CDR3 consists of 17 residues. Germline V gene lookup returns CDR1 SGHKS and CDR2 YYEKEE (reference sequence). The entire variable domain, with the rest obtained from reference TRBV5-5 and TRBJ2-1, is as follows: DAGVTQSPTHLIKTRGQQVTLRCSPISGHKSVSWYQQVLGQGPQFIFQYYEKEERGRGNFPDRFSARQFPNYSSELNVNALLLGDSALYLCASSTRILSGGHNEQFFGPGTRLTVL.

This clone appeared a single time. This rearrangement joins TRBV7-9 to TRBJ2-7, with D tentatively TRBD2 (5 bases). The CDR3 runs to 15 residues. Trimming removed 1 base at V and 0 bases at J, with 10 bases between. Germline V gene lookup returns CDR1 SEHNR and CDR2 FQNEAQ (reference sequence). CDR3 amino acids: CASSLDPGISYEQYF. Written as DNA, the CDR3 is TGTGCCAGCAGCTTAGATCCCGGGATCTCCTACGAGCAGTACTTC.

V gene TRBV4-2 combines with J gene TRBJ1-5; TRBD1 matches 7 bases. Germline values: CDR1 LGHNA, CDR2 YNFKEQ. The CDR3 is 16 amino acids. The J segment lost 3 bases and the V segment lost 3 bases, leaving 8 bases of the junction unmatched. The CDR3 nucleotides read TGTGCCAGCAGCCAGGCTTCCGGGACAGTCAATCAGCCCCAGCATTTT. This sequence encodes CASSQASGTVNQPQHF.

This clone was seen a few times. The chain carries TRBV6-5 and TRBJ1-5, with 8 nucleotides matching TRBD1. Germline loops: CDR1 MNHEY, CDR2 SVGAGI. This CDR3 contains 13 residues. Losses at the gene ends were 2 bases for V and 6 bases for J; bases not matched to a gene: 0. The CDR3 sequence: CASSYDRGQPQHF. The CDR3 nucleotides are TGTGCCAGCAGTTACGACAGGGGTCAGCCCCAGCATTTT.

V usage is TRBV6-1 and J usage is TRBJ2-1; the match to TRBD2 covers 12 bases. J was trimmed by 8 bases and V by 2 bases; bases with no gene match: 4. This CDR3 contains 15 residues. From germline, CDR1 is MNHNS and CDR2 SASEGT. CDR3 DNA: TGTGCCAGCAGTGAACTAGCGGGGGGGCCCGATGAGCAGTTCTTC. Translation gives CASSELAGGPDEQFF.

CDR3 bases: TGTGCCAGCAGCTTAGGGGCCCAGGTTTATAATTCACCCCTCCACTTT. It codes for CASSLGAQVYNSPLHF. The rearrangement uses TRBV7-6 and TRBJ1-6; D gene unclear. The V gene's germline CDR1 is SGHVS and CDR2 FNYEAQ. V was clipped by 1 base and J by 4 bases, with 11 bases between them. The CDR3 spans 16 residues.

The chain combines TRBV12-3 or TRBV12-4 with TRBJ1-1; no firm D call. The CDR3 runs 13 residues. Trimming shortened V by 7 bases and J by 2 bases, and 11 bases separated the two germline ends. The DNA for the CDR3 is TGTGCCAGCATCCTTTCAGTAAACACTGAAGCTTTCTTT. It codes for CASILSVNTEAFF.

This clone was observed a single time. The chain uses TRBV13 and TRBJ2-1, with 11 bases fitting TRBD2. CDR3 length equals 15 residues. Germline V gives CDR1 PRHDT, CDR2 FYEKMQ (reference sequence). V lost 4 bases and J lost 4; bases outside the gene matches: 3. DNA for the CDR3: TGTGCCAGCAGCTACCGGACTAGCGGGTACAATGAGCAGTTCTTC. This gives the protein CASSYRTSGYNEQFF. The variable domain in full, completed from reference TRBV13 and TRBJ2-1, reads AAGVIQSPRHLIKEKRETATLKCYPIPRHDTVYWYQQGPGQDPQFLISFYEKMQSDKGSIPDRFSAQQFSDYHSELNMSSLELGDSALYFCASSYRTSGYNEQFFGPGTRLTVL.

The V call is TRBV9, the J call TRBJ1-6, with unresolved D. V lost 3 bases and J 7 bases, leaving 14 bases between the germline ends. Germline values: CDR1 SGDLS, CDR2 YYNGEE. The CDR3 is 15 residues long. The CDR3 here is CASSAAGKANSPLHF. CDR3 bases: TGTGCCAGCAGCGCAGCGGGGAAAGCAAATTCACCCCTCCACTTT.

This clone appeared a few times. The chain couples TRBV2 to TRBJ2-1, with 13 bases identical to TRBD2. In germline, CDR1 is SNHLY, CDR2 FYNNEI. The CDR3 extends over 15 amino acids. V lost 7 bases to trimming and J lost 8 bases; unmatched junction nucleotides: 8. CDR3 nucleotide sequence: TGTGCCAGCATCCTACTAGCGGGGGGGCCGGATGAGCAGTTCTTC. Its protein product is CASILLAGGPDEQFF. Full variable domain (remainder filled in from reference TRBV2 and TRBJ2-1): EPEVTQTPSHQVTQMGQEVILRCVPISNHLYFYWYRQILGQKVEFLVSFYNNEISEKSEIFDDQFSVERPDGSNFTLKIRSTKLEDSAMYFCASILLAGGPDEQFFGPGTRLTVL.

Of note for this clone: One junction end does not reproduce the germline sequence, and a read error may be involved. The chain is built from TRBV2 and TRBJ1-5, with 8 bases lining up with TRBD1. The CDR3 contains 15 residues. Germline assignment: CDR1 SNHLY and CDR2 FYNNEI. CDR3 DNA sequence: TGTGCCAGCAGTGACGGGACAGGCCGAAATCTGCCCCAGCATTTT. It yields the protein CASSDGTGRNLPQHF. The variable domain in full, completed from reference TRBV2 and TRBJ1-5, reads EPEVTQTPSHQVTQMGQEVILRCVPISNHLYFYWYRQILGQKVEFLVSFYNNEISEKSEIFDDQFSVERPDGSNFTLKIRSTKLEDSAMYFCASSDGTGRNLPQHFGDGTRLSIL.